Below are 18 T cell receptor beta chains sequenced from a single sample in a study of cytotoxic CD8 clonotypes in ibrutinib-treated CLL. The method was immunoSEQ multiplex PCR; TCRdb's version includes in-frame clones alone and lacks a portion of them. The sample consists of about 120,000 clones, about 53% of them appearing once. Sequences were derived from PBMCs, sampled after 24 months of ibrutinib treatment. All receptors come from a human donor with chronic lymphocytic leukemia.

The genes are TRBV4-1 and TRBJ1-1, with D uncertain. Germline V gives CDR1 MGHRA, CDR2 YSYEKL. CDR3 length: 13 residues. V gave up 2 bases and J gave up 5 bases, with 9 bases separating them. The CDR3 DNA reads TGCGCCAGCAGCCAACACAAAGGGACTGAAGCTTTCTTT. Encoded protein: CASSQHKGTEAFF.

The gene calls are TRBV2 and TRBJ1-1, with D perhaps matching TRBD1 (5 bases). The CDR3 consists of 14 residues. With 7 bases removed from V and 4 bases from J, the gap between germline ends came to 16 bases. Germline CDR1 is SNHLY and CDR2 is FYNNEI. The CDR3 region has the DNA TGTGCCAGCAAAGAATCTGAGGGGCCCACTGAAGCTTTCTTT. It yields the protein CASKESEGPTEAFF.

This rearrangement joins TRBV2 to TRBJ2-7; 13 bases are shared with TRBD2. The germline V gene encodes CDR1 SNHLY and CDR2 FYNNEI. With V trimmed by 7 bases and J by 2 bases, 8 bases remained unmatched. The CDR3 totals 16 residues. The CDR3, as DNA: TGTGCCAGCAACAACGCGGGGACTAGCGGGGCCTACGAGCAGTACTTC. Its protein is CASNNAGTSGAYEQYF.

Notes on this clone: This CDR3 is also generated by other DNA sequences in the sample. V gene TRBV28 combines with J gene TRBJ2-3; 7 bases align to TRBD2. The CDR3 is 14 residues long. J lost 3 bases, V lost 3 bases, and 3 bases had no gene match. The germline CDR1 and CDR2 sequences are MDHEN and SYDVKM. CDR3 DNA: TGTGCCAGCAGTTTGGCTAGCGGAACAGATACGCAGTATTTT. Amino acids: CASSLASGTDTQYF.

The J gene is TRBJ2-3, the V gene TRBV5-6; D ambiguous. The CDR3 is made up of 15 amino acids. Trimming left V 0 bases short and J 2 bases short, with 10 bases between. CDR1 is SGHDT, CDR2 YYEEEE, per germline. This chain's CDR3 is CASSLGVFNTDTQYF. The CDR3 nucleotides are TGTGCCAGCAGCTTGGGGGTATTCAACACAGATACGCAGTATTTT. The complete variable domain, with remaining parts taken from reference TRBV5-6 and TRBJ2-3, reads DAGVTQSPTHLIKTRGQQVTLRCSPKSGHDTVSWYQQALGQGPQFIFQYYEEEERQRGNFPDRFSGHQFPNYSSELNVNALLLGDSALYLCASSLGVFNTDTQYFGPGTRLTVL.

Only a few counts were recorded for this clone. The V and J genes are TRBV7-9 and TRBJ1-5; the match to TRBD1 covers 7 bases. Germline V lookup: CDR1 SEHNR, CDR2 FQNEAQ (reference sequence). CDR3 length: 14 amino acids. Germline trimming cut 5 bases from V and 14 bases from J; bases unmatched to any gene: 15. The CDR3 DNA sequence: TGTGCCAGCAGCCCAAGACAGGGTGAGAAGGGAAAGCATTTT. Residues: CASSPRQGEKGKHF. The entire variable domain, with the rest obtained from reference TRBV7-9 and TRBJ1-5, is as follows: DTGVSQNPRHKITKRGQNVTFRCDPISEHNRLYWYRQTLGQGPEFLTYFQNEAQLEKSRLLSDRFSAERPKGSFSTLEIQRTEQGDSAMYLCASSPRQGEKGKHFGDGTRLSIL.

V usage is TRBV9 and J usage is TRBJ1-6, with D perhaps matching TRBD1 (5 bases). Germline V gene data show CDR1 as SGDLS and CDR2 as YYNGEE. CDR3 length: 16 residues. Trimming removed 0 bases from V and 7 bases from J, with 14 bases in between. CDR3 protein: CASSVGGGADNSPLHF. In DNA, the CDR3 is TGTGCCAGCAGCGTAGGCGGGGGAGCGGACAATTCACCCCTCCACTTT.

The V gene is TRBV7-3, the J gene TRBJ2-3; a possible D gene is TRBD1 (6 bases). Germline lookup yields CDR1 SGHTA and CDR2 FQGTGA. The CDR3 contains 14 residues. Deletions cut 5 bases from V and 9 bases from J, with 18 bases between. CDR3 coding DNA: TGTGCCAGCAGCCCCCCATCAGGGGACCCGACGCAGTATTTT. Translating it yields CASSPPSGDPTQYF.

The chain carries TRBV7-3 and TRBJ2-3; the D gene is possibly TRBD1 (5 bases). The V gene's germline CDR1 is SGHTA and CDR2 FQGTGA. The V gene lost 3 bases and the J gene lost 6 bases, with 13 bases spanning the gap. This CDR3 spans 14 amino acids. Here the CDR3 DNA reads TGTGCCAGCAGCTTTAGGGGCGAAGGGGATACGCAGTATTTT. It encodes CASSFRGEGDTQYF. The entire variable domain, with the rest obtained from reference TRBV7-3 and TRBJ2-3, is as follows: GAGVSQTPSNKVTEKGKYVELRCDPISGHTALYWYRQSLGQGPEFLIYFQGTGAADDSGLPNDRFFAVRPEGSVSTLKIQRTERGDSAVYLCASSFRGEGDTQYFGPGTRLTVL.

V and J are TRBV7-2 and TRBJ1-1; D unclear. Trimming left V 6 bases short and J 2 bases short, with 10 bases between. The germline V gene has CDR1 SGHTA and CDR2 FQGNSA. CDR3 size: 13 residues. CDR3 coding DNA: TGTGCCAGCAGTCGAGGGCTTAACACTGAAGCTTTCTTT. Protein product: CASSRGLNTEAFF.

This clone was observed a few times. The chain couples TRBV5-1 to TRBJ2-7; 7 nucleotides align to TRBD1. The CDR3 consists of 16 residues. Germline CDR1 SGHRS, CDR2 YFSETQ. The J segment lost 0 bases and the V segment lost 0 bases, leaving 6 bases of the junction unmatched. The CDR3 loop reads CASSLGTGTVSYEQYF. The DNA for the CDR3 is TGCGCCAGCAGCTTGGGCACCGGGACAGTCTCCTACGAGCAGTACTTC.

The table lists this clone with a few counts. The chain has TRBV28 and TRBJ1-5, with 7 bases lining up with TRBD1. The CDR3 has 14 residues. Looked up from germline, CDR1 is MDHEN and CDR2 is SYDVKM. Trimming at V came to 6 bases and at J to 5 bases, leaving 7 bases not matched to a gene. The CDR3 DNA is TGTGCCAGCAGGCAACAGGGGCTGGATCAGCCCCAGCATTTT. Translating gives CASRQQGLDQPQHF.

This clone has only a few counts. The chain is built from TRBV30 and TRBJ2-5, with TRBD2 matching over 8 bases. Unmatched junction bases numbered 13, after V lost 1 base and J lost 6 bases. The CDR3 totals 16 residues. Germline assignment: CDR1 GTSNPN and CDR2 SVGIG (reference sequence). This CDR3 is CAWSAPGTRGLKTQYF. The CDR3 nucleotides are TGTGCCTGGAGTGCCCCCGGGACTAGGGGTTTGAAGACCCAGTACTTC.

The chain is built from TRBV14 and TRBJ1-3; 7 nucleotides agree with TRBD1. V lost 1 base to trimming and J lost 1 base; unmatched junction nucleotides: 4. The CDR3 runs 16 residues. Germline V gene data show CDR1 as SGHDN and CDR2 as FVKESK. CDR3 region: CASSQVTGLSGNTIYF. Here the CDR3 DNA reads TGTGCCAGCAGCCAAGTGACAGGGCTTTCTGGAAACACCATATATTTT.

This chain joins TRBV6-6 and TRBJ2-3; D perhaps matches TRBD2 (6 bases). V dropped 7 bases and J dropped 1 base, with 12 bases sitting between them. The germline gives CDR1 MNHNY, CDR2 SVGAGI (reference sequence). There are 14 residues in the CDR3. CDR3 sequence (DNA): TGTGCCAGCACCAGGCGGGGAGGCACAGATACGCAGTATTTT. Translating it yields CASTRRGGTDTQYF.

The chain uses TRBV5-8 and TRBJ2-3, with 8 positions matching TRBD2. The germline V gene encodes CDR1 SGHTS and CDR2 YDEGEE. V dropped 2 bases and J dropped 4; count of bases not matched to a gene: 6. The CDR3 is 15 amino acids. The CDR3 DNA reads as TGTGCCAGCAGCTTTAAGGGACTAGGTCCAGATACGCAGTATTTT. It specifies CASSFKGLGPDTQYF.

This clone was seen a handful of times. Here the CDR3 DNA reads TGCGCCAGCAGCGAACAGGGGGTAGCGAACACTGAAGCTTTCTTT. Protein product: CASSEQGVANTEAFF. This sequence joins TRBV5-1 and TRBJ1-1; 8 bases line up with TRBD1. Germline V gene sequence: CDR1 SGHRS, CDR2 YFSETQ. This CDR3 is 15 amino acids long. The ends lost 4 bases at V and 1 base at J; junction bases unmatched: 6.

A few counts support this clone. The CDR3 reads CSVRTGASSYEQYF. CDR3 in DNA: TGCAGCGTCCGGACAGGCGCTAGCTCCTACGAGCAGTACTTC. V is TRBV29-1 and J is TRBJ2-7; TRBD1 matches at 7 bases. CDR1 SQVTM and CDR2 ANQGSEA come from the germline V gene. This CDR3 spans 14 amino acids. The junction had 8 bases not matched to a gene; V was cut back by 6 bases and J by 0 bases.